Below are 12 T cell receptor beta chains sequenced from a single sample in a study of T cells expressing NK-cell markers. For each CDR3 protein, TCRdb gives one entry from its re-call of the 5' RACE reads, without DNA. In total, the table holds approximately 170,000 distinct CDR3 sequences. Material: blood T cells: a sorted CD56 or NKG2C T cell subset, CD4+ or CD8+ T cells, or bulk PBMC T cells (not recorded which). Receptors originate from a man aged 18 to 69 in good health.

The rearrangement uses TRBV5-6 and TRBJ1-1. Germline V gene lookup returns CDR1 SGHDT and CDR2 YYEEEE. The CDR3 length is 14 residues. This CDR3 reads CASRPRGGSTEAFF.

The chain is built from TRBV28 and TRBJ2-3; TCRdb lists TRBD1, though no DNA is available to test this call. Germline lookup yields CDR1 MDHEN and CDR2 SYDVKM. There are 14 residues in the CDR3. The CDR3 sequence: CASTLHQGEDTQYF.

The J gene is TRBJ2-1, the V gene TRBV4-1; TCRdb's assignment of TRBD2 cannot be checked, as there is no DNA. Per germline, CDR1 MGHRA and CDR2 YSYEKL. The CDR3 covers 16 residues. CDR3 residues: CASSQEHAGGLNEQFF.

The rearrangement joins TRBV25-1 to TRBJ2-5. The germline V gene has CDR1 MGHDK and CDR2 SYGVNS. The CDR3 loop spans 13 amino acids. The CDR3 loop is CASRPSYQETQYF.

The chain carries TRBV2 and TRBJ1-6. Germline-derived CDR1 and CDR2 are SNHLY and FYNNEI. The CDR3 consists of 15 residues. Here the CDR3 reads CASRRELSYNSPLHF.

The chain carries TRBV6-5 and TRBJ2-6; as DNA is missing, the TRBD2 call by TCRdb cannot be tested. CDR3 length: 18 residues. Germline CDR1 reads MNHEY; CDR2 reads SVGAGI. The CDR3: CASSYSNAEGGGANVLTF.

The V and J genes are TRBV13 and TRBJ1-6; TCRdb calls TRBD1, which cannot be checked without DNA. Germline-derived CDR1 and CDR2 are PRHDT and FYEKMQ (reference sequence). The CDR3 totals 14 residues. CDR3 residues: CASSLTGNDSPLHF. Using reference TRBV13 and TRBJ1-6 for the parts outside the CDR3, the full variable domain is AAGVIQSPRHLIKEKRETATLKCYPIPRHDTVYWYQQGPGQDPQFLISFYEKMQSDKGSIPDRFSAQQFSDYHSELNMSSLELGDSALYFCASSLTGNDSPLHFGNGTRLTVT.

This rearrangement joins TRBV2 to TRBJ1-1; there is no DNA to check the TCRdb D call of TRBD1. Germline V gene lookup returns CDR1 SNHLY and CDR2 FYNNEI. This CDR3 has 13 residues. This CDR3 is CASRDAGATEAFF.

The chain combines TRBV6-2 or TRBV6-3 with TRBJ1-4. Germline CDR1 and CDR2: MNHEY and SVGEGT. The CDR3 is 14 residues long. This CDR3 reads CASSFPGLNEKLFF.

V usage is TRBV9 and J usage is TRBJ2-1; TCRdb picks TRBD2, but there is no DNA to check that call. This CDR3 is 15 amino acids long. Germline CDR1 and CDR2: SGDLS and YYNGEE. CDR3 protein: CASSVTGGAWNEQFF.

The CDR3 is CASSQGAGANYGYTF. This rearrangement joins TRBV4-1 to TRBJ1-2. The CDR3 covers 15 residues. Germline V gives CDR1 MGHRA, CDR2 YSYEKL.

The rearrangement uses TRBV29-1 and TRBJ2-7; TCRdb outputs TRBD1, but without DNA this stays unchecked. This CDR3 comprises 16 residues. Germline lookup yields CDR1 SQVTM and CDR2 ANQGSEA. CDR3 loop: CSVVAAGTGGAGEQYF.